The 13 T cell receptor beta chains presented below share a single source sample, sequenced in a study of beta chain features in type 1 diabetes. Study results and limitations: Significant though moderate, a shortening of TCRB CDR3s appeared in all four CD4+ subsets of Type 1 diabetes patients.

The whole isolated RNA underwent reverse transcription, so sequencing captured expressed TCRB transcripts. The data were produced by immunoSEQ multiplex PCR, yet TCRdb's version contains in-frame clones alone and is incomplete. The sample holds about 190,000 clones, approximately 8.1% seen once. No antigens are known for them. Sequenced input: central memory CD4+ T cells from blood. These receptors were obtained from a woman aged 35 to 49 with type 1 diabetes.

V gene TRBV5-1 combines with J gene TRBJ2-5; D is possibly TRBD1 (6 bases). The CDR3 has 14 residues. Trimming stripped 3 bases from V and 5 bases from J, with 14 bases between. The germline CDR1 and CDR2 sequences are SGHRS and YFSETQ. The CDR3 DNA is TGCGCCAGCAGCTCCGCCAACAGGGTCGAGACCCAGTACTTC. Its translation: CASSSANRVETQYF.

The J gene is TRBJ1-1, the V gene TRBV6-4; D possibly corresponds to TRBD1 (5 bases). Germline values: CDR1 MRHNA, CDR2 SNTAGT. The CDR3 runs to 13 residues. Trimming took off 6 bases at V and 6 bases at J, with 14 bases between the two ends. CDR3 in amino acids: CASSPWRGAEAFF. The CDR3 DNA sequence: TGTGCCAGCAGCCCTTGGAGGGGAGCTGAAGCTTTCTTT.

Points on this clone: Other DNA sequences from this sample encode an identical CDR3 as well. The rearrangement joins TRBV5-1 to TRBJ1-1, with TRBD1 identical over 7 bases. The J segment lost 2 bases and the V segment lost 0 bases, leaving 1 base of the junction unmatched. This CDR3 is built from 14 residues. Germline V gene lookup returns CDR1 SGHRS and CDR2 YFSETQ. CDR3 loop: CASSLDRGNTEAFF. The CDR3, as DNA: TGCGCCAGCAGCTTGGACAGGGGAAACACTGAAGCTTTCTTT.

This clone occurred a few times. The chain couples TRBV7-2 to TRBJ2-3; the match to TRBD2 covers 8 bases. The V gene's germline CDR1 is SGHTA and CDR2 FQGNSA. V shed 5 bases, J shed 4 bases, and the junction held 8 bases outside the gene matches. The CDR3 has 15 residues. The CDR3 reads CASSISGGMADTQYF. The CDR3 DNA sequence: TGTGCCAGCAGCATCTCGGGAGGGATGGCAGATACGCAGTATTTT. The full variable domain, completed using reference TRBV7-2 and TRBJ2-3, is GAGVSQSPSNKVTEKGKDVELRCDPISGHTALYWYRQSLGQGLEFLIYFQGNSAPDKSGLPSDRFSAERTGGSVSTLTIQRTQQEDSAVYLCASSISGGMADTQYFGPGTRLTVL.

The chain employs TRBV15 and TRBJ1-6; D is undetermined. Deletions cut 0 bases from V and 9 bases from J, with 12 bases between. Germline-derived CDR1 and CDR2 are LNHNV and YYDKDF (reference sequence). This CDR3 is built from 15 residues. The DNA for the CDR3 is TGTGCCACCAGCAGAGATCCCGGGGAGAGTTCACCCCTCCACTTT. It encodes CATSRDPGESSPLHF.

The sample holds a few counts of this clone. This sequence joins TRBV30 and TRBJ2-5, with 7 bases that match TRBD1. V dropped 0 bases and J dropped 9; count of bases not matched to a gene: 7. CDR1 is GTSNPN, CDR2 SVGIG, per germline (reference sequence). This CDR3 spans 13 amino acids. CDR3 nucleotide sequence: TGTGCCTGGAGTGTACCCCACGGACAGGCCCAGTACTTC. This encodes CAWSVPHGQAQYF.

This clone was detected only a few times. The J gene is TRBJ1-1, the V gene TRBV4-2; D not certain. The CDR3 contains 16 residues. Between the trimmed V and J ends, which lost 0 bases and 1 base, there was a span of 12 bases. Germline loops: CDR1 LGHNA, CDR2 YNFKEQ. The CDR3 protein is CASSQELQAWNTEAFF. The DNA for the CDR3 is TGTGCCAGCAGCCAAGAACTGCAGGCCTGGAACACTGAAGCTTTCTTT.

The V call is TRBV7-9, the J call TRBJ1-4, with D maybe TRBD1 (6 bases). Germline CDR1 SEHNR, CDR2 FQNEAQ (reference sequence). The CDR3 has 14 residues. V lost 6 bases, J lost 4 bases, and 12 bases lay in between. The DNA of the CDR3 is TGTGCCAGCAGTCCGGACAGACATAATGAAAAACTGTTTTTT. It encodes CASSPDRHNEKLFF.

This clone was found many times. This rearrangement joins TRBV19 to TRBJ1-5; D gene unclear. This CDR3 contains 15 residues. Germline V gene lookup returns CDR1 LNHDA and CDR2 SQIVND (reference sequence). V lost 3 bases to trimming and J lost 5 bases, with 14 bases between them. The CDR3 sequence is CASSIPAGSDQPQHF. The DNA of the CDR3 is TGTGCCAGTAGTATCCCAGCGGGAAGCGATCAGCCCCAGCATTTT.

This clone was observed a handful of times. The chain couples TRBV30 to TRBJ2-7, with 16 positions matching TRBD2. This CDR3 has 16 residues. V dropped 3 bases and J dropped 3; count of bases not matched to a gene: 5. The V gene's germline CDR1 is GTSNPN and CDR2 SVGIG (reference sequence). The CDR3 loop is CAWRTGTSGRGYEQYF. The CDR3 DNA sequence: TGTGCCTGGAGGACTGGGACTAGCGGGAGGGGCTACGAGCAGTACTTC.

This clone was seen ten or more times. This chain joins TRBV29-1 and TRBJ1-1; 8 positions agree with TRBD1. The CDR3 spans 13 residues. Germline V gene sequence: CDR1 SQVTM, CDR2 ANQGSEA. V gave up 3 bases and J gave up 0 bases; unmatched junction bases: 0. Written as DNA, the CDR3 is TGCAGCGTTGAGGGACAGGTGAACACTGAAGCTTTCTTT. Its protein is CSVEGQVNTEAFF.

This clone was observed a handful of times. Other DNA variants within this sample encode the same CDR3. The chain couples TRBV7-2 to TRBJ2-3; 8 positions agree with TRBD2. Germline V CDR1 and CDR2: SGHTA, FQGNSA. J lost 4 bases, V lost 0 bases, and 6 bases had no gene match. CDR3 length: 16 amino acids. In DNA form, the CDR3 reads TGTGCCAGCAGCTTAGCGCTCGGGAGGGAGGCAGATACGCAGTATTTT. Translating gives CASSLALGREADTQYF.

This clone was found a few times. The chain uses TRBV6-5 and TRBJ2-7; TRBD2 is a possible D gene (6 bases). The CDR3 has 14 amino acids. Germline values: CDR1 MNHEY, CDR2 SVGAGI. The germline V and J ends were trimmed by 5 bases and 3 bases, with 14 bases remaining between them. CDR3 region: CASSGRDSSYEQYF. CDR3 in DNA: TGTGCCAGCAGTGGTCGGGACTCTAGCTACGAGCAGTACTTC.